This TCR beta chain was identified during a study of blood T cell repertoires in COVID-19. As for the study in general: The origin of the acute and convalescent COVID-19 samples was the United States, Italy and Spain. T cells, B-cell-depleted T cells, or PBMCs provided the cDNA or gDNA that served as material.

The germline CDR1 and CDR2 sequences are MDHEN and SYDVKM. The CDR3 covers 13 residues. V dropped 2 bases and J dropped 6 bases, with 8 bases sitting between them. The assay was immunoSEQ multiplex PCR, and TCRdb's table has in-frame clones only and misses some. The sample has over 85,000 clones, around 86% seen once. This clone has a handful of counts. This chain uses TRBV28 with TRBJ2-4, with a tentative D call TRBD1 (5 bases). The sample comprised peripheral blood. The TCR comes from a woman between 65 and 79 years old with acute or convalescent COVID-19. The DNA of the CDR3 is TGTGCCAGCAGTTTAGTCCAGGGAAACATTCAGTACTTC. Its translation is CASSLVQGNIQYF. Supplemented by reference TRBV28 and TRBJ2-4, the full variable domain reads DVKVTQSSRYLVKRTGEKVFLECVQDMDHENMFWYRQDPGLGLRLIYFSYDVKMKEKGDIPEGYSVSREKKERFSLILESASTNQTSMYLCASSLVQGNIQYFGAGTRLSVL.